The entry below gives a single T cell receptor (beta chain) sequence along with its context. These data come from a study of T cell changes during pregnancy in multiple sclerosis. The method was immunoSEQ multiplex PCR; TCRdb's version includes in-frame clones alone and lacks a portion of them. The sample includes about 60,000 clones, around 93% of them seen just once. Germline CDR1 ENHRY, CDR2 SYGVKD. V lost 3 bases and J 6 bases, leaving 27 bases between the germline ends. The CDR3 runs to 19 residues. This TCR derives from a female donor with multiple sclerosis, enrolled in a pregnancy study. The sample was peripheral blood, taken in the first trimester of pregnancy. The V and J genes are TRBV10-3 and TRBJ2-1; the D gene is possibly TRBD1 (6 bases). The DNA of the CDR3 is TGTGCCATCAGTGACCCGGATGGGGGCCATGGACAGCTTGTCAATGAGCAGTTCTTC. It is translated as CAISDPDGGHGQLVNEQFF.